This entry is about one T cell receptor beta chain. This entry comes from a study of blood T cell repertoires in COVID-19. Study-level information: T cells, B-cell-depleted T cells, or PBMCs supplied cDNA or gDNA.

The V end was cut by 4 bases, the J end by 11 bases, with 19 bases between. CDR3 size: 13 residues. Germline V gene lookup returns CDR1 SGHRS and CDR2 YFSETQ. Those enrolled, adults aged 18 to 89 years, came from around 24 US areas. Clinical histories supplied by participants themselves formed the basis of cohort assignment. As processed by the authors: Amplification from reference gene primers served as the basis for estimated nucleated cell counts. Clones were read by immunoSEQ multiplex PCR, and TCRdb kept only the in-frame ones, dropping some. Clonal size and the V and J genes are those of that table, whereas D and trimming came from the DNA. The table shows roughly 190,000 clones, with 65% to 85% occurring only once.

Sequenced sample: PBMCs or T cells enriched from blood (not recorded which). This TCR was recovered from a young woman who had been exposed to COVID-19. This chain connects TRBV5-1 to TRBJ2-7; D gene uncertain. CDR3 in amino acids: CASSHATNKMEYF. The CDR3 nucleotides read TGCGCCAGCAGCCATGCGACAAATAAAATGGAGTACTTC.